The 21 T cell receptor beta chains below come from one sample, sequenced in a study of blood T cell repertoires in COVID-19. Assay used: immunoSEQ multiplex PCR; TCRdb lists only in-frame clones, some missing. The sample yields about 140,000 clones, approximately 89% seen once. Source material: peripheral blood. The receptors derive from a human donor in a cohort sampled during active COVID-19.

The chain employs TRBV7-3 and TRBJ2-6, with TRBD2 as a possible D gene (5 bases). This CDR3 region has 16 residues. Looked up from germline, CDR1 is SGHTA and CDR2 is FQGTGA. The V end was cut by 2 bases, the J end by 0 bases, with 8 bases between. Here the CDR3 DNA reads TGTGCCAGCAGCTTACAAGGGAGCTCTGGGGCCAACGTCCTGACTTTC. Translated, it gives CASSLQGSSGANVLTF.

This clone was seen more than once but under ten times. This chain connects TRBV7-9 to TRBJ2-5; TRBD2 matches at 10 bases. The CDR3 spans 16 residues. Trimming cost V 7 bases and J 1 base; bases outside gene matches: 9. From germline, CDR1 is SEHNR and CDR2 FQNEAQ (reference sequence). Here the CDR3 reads CASTPVIAGGQETQYF. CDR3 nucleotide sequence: TGTGCCAGCACCCCGGTAATAGCGGGGGGCCAAGAGACCCAGTACTTC.

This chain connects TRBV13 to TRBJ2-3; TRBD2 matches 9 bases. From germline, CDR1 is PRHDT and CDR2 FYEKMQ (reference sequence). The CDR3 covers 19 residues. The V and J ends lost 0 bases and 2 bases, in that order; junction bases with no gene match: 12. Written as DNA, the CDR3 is TGTGCCAGCAGCTTAGGCGGGTTGTTAATAGCGGGGGACACAGATACGCAGTATTTT. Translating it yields CASSLGGLLIAGDTDTQYF.

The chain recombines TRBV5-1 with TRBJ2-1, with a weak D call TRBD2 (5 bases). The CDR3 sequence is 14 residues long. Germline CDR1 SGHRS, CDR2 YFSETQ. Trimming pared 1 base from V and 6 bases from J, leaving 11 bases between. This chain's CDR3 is CASSLTRMGNEQFF. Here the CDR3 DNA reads TGCGCCAGCAGCTTGACTAGGATGGGCAATGAGCAGTTCTTC.

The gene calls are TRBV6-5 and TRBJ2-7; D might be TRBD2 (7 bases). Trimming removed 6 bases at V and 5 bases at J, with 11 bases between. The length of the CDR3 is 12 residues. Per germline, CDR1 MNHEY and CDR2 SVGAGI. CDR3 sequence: CASRGGVNEQYF. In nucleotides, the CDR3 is TGTGCCAGCAGAGGGGGGGTGAACGAGCAGTACTTC.

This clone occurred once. The CDR3 reads CASSLDGTGLNTEAFF. The CDR3 DNA is TGTGCCAGCAGCTTAGATGGGACAGGGTTGAACACTGAAGCTTTCTTT. The chain carries TRBV7-3 and TRBJ1-1; 9 nucleotides align to TRBD1. Germline V gene lookup returns CDR1 SGHTA and CDR2 FQGTGA. This CDR3 region has 16 residues. V gave up 2 bases and J gave up 0 bases; unmatched junction bases: 4.

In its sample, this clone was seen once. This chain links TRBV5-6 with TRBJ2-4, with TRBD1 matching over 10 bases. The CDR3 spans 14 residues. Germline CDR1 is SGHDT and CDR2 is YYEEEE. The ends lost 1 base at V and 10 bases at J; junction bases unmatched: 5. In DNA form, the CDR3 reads TGTGCCAGCAGCTTGTTGGGACAGGGGCGTATTCAGTACTTC. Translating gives CASSLLGQGRIQYF.

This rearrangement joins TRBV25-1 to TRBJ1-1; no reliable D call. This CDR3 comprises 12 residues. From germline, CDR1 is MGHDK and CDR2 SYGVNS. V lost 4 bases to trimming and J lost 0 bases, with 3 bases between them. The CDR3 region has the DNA TGTGCCAGCAGTGTAATGAACACTGAAGCTTTCTTT. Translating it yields CASSVMNTEAFF.

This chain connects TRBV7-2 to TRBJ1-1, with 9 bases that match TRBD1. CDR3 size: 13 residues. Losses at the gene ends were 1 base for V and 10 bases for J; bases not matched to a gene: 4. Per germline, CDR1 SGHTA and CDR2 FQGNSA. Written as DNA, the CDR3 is TGTGCCAGCAGCTTAGACAGGGGGCAAAGAGCTTTCTTT. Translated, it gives CASSLDRGQRAFF.

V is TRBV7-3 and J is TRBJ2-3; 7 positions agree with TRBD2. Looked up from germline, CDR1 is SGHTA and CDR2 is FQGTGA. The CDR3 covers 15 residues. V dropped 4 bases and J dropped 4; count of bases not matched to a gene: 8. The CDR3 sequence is CASSSGGFLSDTQYF. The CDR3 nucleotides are TGTGCCAGCAGCTCCGGGGGGTTTTTGTCAGATACGCAGTATTTT.

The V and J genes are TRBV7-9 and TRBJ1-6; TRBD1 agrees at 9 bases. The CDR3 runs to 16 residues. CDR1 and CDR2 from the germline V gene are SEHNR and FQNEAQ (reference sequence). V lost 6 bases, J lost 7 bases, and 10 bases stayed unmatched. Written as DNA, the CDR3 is TGTGCCAGCAGGGCGTGGGACAGGGTGGAAAATTCACCCCTCCACTTT. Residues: CASRAWDRVENSPLHF.

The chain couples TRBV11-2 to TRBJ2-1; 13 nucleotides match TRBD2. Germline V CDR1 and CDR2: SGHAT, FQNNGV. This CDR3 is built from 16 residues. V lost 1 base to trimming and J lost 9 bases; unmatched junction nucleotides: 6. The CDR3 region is CASSLGTSGGAFEQFF. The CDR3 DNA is TGTGCCAGCAGCTTAGGAACTAGCGGGGGGGCCTTTGAGCAGTTCTTC.

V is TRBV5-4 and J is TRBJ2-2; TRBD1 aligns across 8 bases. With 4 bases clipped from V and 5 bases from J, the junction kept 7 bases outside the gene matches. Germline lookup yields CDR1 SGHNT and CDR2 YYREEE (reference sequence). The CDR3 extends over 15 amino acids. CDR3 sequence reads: CASSIGQGRTGELFF. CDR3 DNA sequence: TGTGCCAGCAGCATCGGACAGGGTAGGACCGGGGAGCTGTTTTTT.

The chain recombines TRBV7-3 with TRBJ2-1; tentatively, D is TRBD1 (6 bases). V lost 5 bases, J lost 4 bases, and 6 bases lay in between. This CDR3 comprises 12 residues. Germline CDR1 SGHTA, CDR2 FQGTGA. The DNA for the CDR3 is TGTGCCAGCAGCGACAGGTACAATGAGCAGTTCTTC. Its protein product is CASSDRYNEQFF.

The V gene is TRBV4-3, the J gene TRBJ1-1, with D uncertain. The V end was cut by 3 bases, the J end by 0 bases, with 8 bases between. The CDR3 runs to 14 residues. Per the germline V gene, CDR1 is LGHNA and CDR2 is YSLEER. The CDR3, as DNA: TGCGCCAGCAGCCAGAGCCGGTTGAACACTGAAGCTTTCTTT. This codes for CASSQSRLNTEAFF.

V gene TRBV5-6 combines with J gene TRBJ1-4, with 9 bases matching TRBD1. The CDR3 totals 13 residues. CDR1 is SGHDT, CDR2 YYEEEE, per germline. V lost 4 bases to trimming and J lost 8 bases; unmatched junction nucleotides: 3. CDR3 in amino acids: CASSRDRDEKLFF. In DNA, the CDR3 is TGTGCCAGCAGCCGGGACAGGGACGAAAAACTGTTTTTT.

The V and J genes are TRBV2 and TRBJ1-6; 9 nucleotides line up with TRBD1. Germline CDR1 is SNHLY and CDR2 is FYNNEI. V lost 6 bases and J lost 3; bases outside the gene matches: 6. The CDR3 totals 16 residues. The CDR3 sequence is CASRDRGRIYNSPLHF. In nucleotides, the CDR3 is TGTGCCAGCAGGGACAGGGGAAGGATCTATAATTCACCCCTCCACTTT.

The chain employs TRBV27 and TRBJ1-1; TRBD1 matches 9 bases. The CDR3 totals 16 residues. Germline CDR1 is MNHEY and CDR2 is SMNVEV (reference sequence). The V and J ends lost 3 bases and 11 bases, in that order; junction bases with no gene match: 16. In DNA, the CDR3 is TGTGCCAGCAGTTTTTGGGACAGGGTGTCCACTGGTGGCGCTTTCTTT. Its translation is CASSFWDRVSTGGAFF.

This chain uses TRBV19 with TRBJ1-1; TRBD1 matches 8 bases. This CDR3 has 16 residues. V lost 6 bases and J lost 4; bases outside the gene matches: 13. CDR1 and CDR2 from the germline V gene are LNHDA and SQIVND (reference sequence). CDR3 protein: CASSPRQGQMSTEAFF. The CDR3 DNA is TGTGCCAGTAGCCCCAGACAGGGGCAGATGAGCACTGAAGCTTTCTTT.

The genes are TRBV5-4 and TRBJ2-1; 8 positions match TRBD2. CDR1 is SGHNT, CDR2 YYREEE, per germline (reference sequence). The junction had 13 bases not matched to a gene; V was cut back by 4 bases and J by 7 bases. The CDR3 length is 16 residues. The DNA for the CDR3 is TGTGCCAGCAGCGACCCCGGGACTAGATCGCCAAATGAGCAGTTCTTC. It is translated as CASSDPGTRSPNEQFF.

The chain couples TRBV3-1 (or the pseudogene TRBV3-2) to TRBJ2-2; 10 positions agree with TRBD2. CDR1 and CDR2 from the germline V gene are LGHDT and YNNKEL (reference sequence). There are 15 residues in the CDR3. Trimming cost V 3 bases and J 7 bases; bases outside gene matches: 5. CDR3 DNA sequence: TGTGCCAGCAGCCAGCTAGCGGGGGAAGGCGGGGAGCTGTTTTTT. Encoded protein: CASSQLAGEGGELFF.